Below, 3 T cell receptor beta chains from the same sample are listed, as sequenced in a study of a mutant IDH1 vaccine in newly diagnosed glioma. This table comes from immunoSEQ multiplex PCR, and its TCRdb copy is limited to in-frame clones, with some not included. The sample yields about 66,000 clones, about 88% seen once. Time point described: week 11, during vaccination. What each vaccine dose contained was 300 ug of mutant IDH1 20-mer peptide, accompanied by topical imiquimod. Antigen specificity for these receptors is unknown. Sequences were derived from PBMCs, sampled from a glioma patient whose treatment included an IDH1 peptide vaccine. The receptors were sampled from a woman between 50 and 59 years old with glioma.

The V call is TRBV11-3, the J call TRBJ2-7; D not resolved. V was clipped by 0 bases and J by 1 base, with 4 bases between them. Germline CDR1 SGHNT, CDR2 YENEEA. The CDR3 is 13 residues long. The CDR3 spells CASSLDISYEQYF. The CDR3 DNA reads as TGTGCCAGCAGCTTAGATATATCCTACGAGCAGTACTTC.

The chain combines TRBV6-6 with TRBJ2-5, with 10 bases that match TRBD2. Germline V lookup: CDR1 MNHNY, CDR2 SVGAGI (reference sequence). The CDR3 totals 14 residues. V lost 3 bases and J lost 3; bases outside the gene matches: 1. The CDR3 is CASSYSGGKETQYF. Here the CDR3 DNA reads TGTGCCAGCAGTTATAGCGGGGGGAAAGAGACCCAGTACTTC.

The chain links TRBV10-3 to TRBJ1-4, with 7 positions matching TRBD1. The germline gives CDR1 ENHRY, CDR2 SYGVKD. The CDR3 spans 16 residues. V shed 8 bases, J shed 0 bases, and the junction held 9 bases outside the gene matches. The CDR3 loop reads CAIHSGQGATNEKLFF. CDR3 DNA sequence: TGTGCCATCCACTCGGGGCAGGGGGCAACTAATGAAAAACTGTTTTTT.